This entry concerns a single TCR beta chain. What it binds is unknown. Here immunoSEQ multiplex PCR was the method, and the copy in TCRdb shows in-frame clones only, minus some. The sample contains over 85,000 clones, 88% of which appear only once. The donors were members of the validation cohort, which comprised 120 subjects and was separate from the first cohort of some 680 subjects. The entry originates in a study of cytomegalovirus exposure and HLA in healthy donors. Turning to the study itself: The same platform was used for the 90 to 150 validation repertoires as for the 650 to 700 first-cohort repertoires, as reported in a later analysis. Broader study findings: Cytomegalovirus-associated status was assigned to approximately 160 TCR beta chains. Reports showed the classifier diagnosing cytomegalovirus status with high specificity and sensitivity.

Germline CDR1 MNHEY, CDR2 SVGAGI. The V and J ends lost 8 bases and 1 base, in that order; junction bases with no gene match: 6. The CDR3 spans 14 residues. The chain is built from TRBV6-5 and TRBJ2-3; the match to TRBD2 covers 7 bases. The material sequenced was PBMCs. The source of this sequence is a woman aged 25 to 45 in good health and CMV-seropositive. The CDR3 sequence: CASGRGGGTDTQYF. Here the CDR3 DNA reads TGTGCCAGCGGGAGGGGAGGGGGCACAGATACGCAGTATTTT.